The clone carrying this TCR beta chain was seen only a few times. What it recognizes is unknown. The CDR3 loop spans 14 amino acids. The V and J ends lost 5 bases and 1 base respectively, with 11 bases between them. The germline CDR1 and CDR2 sequences are SGHAT and FQNNGV. The data belong to a study of post-analysis software for immune sequencing data. The TCR beta cDNA libraries contained unique molecular identifiers. A single record per CDR3 protein comes from TCRdb applying MiXCR to the PCR reads. Here the sample spans roughly 160,000 distinct CDR3 sequences, roughly 35% being singletons. Study-wide points: Relative to controls, patients had 4 or 5 TRBV segments at higher frequency, with TRBV5-6, TRBV5-1 and TRBV20-1 among these. Relative to controls, patients with multiple sclerosis showed significantly lower normalized Chao1 diversity. Strong co-clustering by F measure was evident for samples that had been prepared in the same batch.

The source of this sequence is a girl aged 10 to 17 with multiple sclerosis. The material was blood, obtained after autologous hematopoietic stem cell transplantation. The chain uses TRBV11-2 and TRBJ2-5; D unclear. CDR3 protein: CASSPDGPQETQYF. The CDR3 DNA reads as TGTGCCAGCAGCCCGGACGGACCCCAAGAGACCCAGTACTTC.